The clone carrying this T cell receptor beta chain was counted a single time. What it binds is unknown. CDR1 is MNHNY, CDR2 SVGAGI, per germline (reference sequence). This CDR3 has 15 amino acids. Trimming shortened V by 0 bases and J by 3 bases, and 9 bases separated the two germline ends. This sample was taken from a study of radiotherapy plus CTLA-4 blockade in lung cancer. Whole-study findings and limits: Expansion of tumor-derived TCR clones was observed in blood after radiotherapy plus ipilimumab.

The table came from immunoSEQ multiplex PCR; TCRdb's copy has only in-frame clones and leaves some out. The sample shows about 93,000 clones, roughly 88% of them seen only once. The clonotype was recovered from a human donor with non-small cell lung cancer that progressed on radiotherapy plus ipilimumab. This specimen was peripheral blood, taken from a patient treated with radiotherapy plus ipilimumab. This chain connects TRBV6-6 to TRBJ1-5; a weak D match, TRBD1 (6 bases). The CDR3 sequence is CASSYSGGINQPQHF. The CDR3 region has the DNA TGTGCCAGCAGTTACTCAGGGGGGATCAATCAGCCCCAGCATTTT.